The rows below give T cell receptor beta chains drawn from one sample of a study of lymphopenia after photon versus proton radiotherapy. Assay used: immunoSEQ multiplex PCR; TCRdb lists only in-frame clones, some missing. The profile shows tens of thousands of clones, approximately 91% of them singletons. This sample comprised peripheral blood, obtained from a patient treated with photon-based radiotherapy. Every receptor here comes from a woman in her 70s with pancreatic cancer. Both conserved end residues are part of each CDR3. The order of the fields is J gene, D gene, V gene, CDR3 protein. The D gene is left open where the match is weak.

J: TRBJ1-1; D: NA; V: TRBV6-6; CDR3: CASREAPQVNTEAFF
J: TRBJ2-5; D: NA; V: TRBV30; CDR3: CAWSWGSGGETQYF
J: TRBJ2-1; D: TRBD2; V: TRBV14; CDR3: CASSQPTSGRGNEQFF
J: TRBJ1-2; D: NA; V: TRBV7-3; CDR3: CASSLGPAGGYTF
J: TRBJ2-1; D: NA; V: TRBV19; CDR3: CASSNQGENEQFF
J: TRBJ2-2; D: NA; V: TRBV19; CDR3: CASSIDAFGQGLGGELFF
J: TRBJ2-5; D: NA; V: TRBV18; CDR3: CASSPLSVQETQYF
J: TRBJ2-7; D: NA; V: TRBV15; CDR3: CATSREGGRDEQYF
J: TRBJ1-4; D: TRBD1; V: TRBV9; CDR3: CASSAFGTAEKLFF
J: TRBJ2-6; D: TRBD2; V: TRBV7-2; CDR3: CASSFTSGNSGANVLTF
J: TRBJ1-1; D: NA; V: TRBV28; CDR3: CASSLLGGTEAFF
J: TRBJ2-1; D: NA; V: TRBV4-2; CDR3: CASSQGPLISYNEQFF
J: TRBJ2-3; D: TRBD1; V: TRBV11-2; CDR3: CASSWTGSGTDTQYF
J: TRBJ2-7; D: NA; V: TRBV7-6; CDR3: CASSARSSEQYF
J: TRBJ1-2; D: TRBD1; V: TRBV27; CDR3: CASSPISGGVYYGYTF
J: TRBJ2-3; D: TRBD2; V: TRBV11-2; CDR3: CASNDGTSGNGTDTQYF
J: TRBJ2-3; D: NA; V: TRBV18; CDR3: CASSLDGSGTDTQYF
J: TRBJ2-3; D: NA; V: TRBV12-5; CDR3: CASLASGTDTQYF
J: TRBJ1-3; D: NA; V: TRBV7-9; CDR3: CASSLGTSGNTIYF
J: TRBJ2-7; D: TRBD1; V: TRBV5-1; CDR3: CASSSSTGNSYEQYF
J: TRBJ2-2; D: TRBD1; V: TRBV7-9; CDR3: CASSLGTGASSGELFF
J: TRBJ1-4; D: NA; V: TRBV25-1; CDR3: CASTRGAPEKLFF
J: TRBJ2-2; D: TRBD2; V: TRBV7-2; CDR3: CASSSATSGRNTGELFF
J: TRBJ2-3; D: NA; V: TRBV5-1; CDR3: CASSLVGAVDTQYF
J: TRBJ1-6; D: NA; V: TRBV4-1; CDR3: CASSLMGYNSPLHF
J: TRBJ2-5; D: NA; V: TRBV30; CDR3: CACTPGGAQETQYF
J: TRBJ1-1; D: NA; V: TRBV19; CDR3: CASSPTGSGTEAFF
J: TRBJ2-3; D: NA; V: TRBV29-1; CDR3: CSVEAKTSTDTQYF
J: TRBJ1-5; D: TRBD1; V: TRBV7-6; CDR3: CASSSGTGQNQPQHF
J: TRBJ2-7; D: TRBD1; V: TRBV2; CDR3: CASSVPGQPYEQYF
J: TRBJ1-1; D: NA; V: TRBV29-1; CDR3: CSVTGMNTEAFF
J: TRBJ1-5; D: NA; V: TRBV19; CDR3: CASSGGTTSNQPQHF
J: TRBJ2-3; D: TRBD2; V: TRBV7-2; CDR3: CASSLSGSGGPGNTQYF
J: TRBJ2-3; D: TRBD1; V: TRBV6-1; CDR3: CASRSGQGTDTQYF
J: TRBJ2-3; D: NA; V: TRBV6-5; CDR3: CASSTRSGSGDTQYF